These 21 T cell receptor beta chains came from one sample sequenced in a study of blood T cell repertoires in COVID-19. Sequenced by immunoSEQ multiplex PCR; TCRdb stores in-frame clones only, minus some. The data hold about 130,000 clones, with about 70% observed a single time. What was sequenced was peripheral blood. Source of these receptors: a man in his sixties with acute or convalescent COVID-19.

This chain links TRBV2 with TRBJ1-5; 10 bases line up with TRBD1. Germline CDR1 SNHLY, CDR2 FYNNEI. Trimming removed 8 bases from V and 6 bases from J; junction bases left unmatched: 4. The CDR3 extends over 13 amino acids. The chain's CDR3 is CASEGTGAQPQHF. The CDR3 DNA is TGTGCCAGCGAAGGGACAGGGGCTCAGCCCCAGCATTTT.

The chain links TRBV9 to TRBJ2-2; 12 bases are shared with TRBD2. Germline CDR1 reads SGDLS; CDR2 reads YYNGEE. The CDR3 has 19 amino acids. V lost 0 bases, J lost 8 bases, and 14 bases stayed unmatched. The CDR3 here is CASSVGPPGLAGPTGELFF. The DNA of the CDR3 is TGTGCCAGCAGCGTAGGGCCCCCGGGACTAGCGGGTCCTACAGGGGAGCTGTTTTTT.

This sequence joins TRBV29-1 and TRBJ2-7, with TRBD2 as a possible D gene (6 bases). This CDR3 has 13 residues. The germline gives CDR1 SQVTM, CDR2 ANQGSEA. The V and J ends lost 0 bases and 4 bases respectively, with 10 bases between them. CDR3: CSVEDGTSYEQYF. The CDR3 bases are TGCAGCGTTGAAGACGGGACTTCTTACGAGCAGTACTTC.

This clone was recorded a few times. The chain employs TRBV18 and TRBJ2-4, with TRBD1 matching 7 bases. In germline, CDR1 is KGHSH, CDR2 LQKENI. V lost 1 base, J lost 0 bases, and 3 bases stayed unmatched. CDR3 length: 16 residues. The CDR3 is CASSPQTGRAKNIQYF. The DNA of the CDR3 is TGTGCCAGCTCACCACAGACAGGGAGAGCCAAAAACATTCAGTACTTC.

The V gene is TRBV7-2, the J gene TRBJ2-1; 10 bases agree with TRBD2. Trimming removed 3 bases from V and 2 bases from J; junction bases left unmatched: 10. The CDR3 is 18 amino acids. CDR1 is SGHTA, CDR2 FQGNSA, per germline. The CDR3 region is CASSFRSGSGGAYNEQFF. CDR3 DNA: TGTGCCAGCAGCTTTAGAAGTGGGAGCGGGGGGGCCTACAATGAGCAGTTCTTC.

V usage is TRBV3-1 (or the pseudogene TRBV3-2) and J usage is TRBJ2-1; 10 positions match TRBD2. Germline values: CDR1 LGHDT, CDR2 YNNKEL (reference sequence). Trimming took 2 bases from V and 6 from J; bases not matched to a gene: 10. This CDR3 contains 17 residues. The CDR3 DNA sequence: TGTGCCAGCAGCCAAACTCAACTAGCGGGGATGGGCAATGAGCAGTTCTTC. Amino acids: CASSQTQLAGMGNEQFF.

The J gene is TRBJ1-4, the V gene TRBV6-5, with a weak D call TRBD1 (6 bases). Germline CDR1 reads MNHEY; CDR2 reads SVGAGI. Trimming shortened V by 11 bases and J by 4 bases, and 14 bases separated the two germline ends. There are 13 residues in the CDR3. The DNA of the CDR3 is TGTGCCGCCGGAGGGGGGGTTAATGAAAAACTGTTTTTT. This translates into CAAGGGVNEKLFF.

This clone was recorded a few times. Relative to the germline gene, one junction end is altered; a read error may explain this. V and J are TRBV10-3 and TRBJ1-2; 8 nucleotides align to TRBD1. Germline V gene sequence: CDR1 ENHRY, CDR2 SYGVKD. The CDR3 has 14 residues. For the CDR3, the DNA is TGTGCCATCAATGAGAGACAGGGGCCTTTCCACCCTACCTTC. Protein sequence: CAINERQGPFHPTF.

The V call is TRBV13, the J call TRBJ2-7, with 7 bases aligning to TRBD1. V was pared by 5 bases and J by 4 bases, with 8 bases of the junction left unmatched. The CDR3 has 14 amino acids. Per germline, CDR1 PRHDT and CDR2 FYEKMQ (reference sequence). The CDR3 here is CASSTRQGRYEQYF. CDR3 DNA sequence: TGTGCCAGCAGCACCCGACAGGGCCGATACGAGCAGTACTTC.

This CDR3 reads CSVGQGLSEAFF. The CDR3 nucleotides read TGCAGCGTGGGTCAGGGGCTTAGTGAAGCTTTCTTT. The rearrangement joins TRBV29-1 to TRBJ1-1; maybe TRBD1 (6 bases). CDR1 is SQVTM, CDR2 ANQGSEA, per germline. This CDR3 region has 12 residues. Trimming removed 6 bases from V and 7 bases from J, with 15 bases in between.

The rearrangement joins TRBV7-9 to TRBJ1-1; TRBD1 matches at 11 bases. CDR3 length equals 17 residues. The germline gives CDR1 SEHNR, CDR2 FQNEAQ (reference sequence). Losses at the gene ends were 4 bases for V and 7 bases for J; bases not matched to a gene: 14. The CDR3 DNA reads TGTGCCAGCAGCTCGGTGGGGACAGGGGGTGCCCCAATTGAAGCTTTCTTT. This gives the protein CASSSVGTGGAPIEAFF.

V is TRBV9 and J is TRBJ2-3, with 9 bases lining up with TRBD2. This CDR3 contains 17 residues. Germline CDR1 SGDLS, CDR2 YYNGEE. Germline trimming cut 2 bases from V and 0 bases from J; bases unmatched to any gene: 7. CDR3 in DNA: TGTGCCAGCAGCGTCACAACTAGCGGGTCTAGCACAGATACGCAGTATTTT. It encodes CASSVTTSGSSTDTQYF.

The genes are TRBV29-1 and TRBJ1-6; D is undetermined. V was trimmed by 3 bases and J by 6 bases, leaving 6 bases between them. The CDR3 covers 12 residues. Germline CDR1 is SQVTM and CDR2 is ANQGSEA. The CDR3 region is CSVDWANSPLHF. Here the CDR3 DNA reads TGCAGCGTTGATTGGGCTAATTCACCCCTCCACTTT.

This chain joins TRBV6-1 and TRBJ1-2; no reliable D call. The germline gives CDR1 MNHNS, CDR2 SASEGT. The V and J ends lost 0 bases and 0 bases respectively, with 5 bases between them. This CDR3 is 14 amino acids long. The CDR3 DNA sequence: TGTGCCAGCAGTGAAGCGGAGGCTAACTATGGCTACACCTTC. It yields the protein CASSEAEANYGYTF.

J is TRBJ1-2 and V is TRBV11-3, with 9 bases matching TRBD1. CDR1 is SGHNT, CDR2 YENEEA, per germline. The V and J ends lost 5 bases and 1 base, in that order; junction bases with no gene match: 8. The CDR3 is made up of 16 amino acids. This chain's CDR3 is CASSKDGQGNNYGYTF. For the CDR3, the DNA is TGTGCCAGCAGCAAAGACGGACAGGGGAATAACTATGGCTACACCTTC.

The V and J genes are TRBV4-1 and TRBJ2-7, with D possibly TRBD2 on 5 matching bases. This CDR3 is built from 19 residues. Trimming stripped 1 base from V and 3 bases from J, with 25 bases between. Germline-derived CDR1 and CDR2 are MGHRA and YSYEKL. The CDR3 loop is CASSQAQVGSGRGLYEQYF. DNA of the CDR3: TGCGCCAGCAGCCAAGCCCAGGTTGGAAGTGGGAGAGGTCTCTACGAGCAGTACTTC.

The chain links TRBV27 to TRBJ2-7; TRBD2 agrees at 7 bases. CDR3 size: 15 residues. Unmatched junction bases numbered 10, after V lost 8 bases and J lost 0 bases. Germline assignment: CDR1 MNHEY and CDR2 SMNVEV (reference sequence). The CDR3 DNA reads TGTGCCAGCCGCCGGGTTCTAGCGGCCTCCTACGAGCAGTACTTC. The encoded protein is CASRRVLAASYEQYF.

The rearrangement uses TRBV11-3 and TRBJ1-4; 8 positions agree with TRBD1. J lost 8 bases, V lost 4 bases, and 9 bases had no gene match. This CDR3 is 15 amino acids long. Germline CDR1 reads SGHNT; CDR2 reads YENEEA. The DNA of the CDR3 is TGTGCCAGCAGCTCCTCCGGACAGGGCCAAGAAAAACTGTTTTTT. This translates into CASSSSGQGQEKLFF.

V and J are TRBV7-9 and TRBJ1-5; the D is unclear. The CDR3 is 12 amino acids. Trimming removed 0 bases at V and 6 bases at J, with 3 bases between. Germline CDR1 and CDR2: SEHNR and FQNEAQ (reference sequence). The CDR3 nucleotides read TGTGCCAGCAGCTTAGCGAGTCAGCCCCAGCATTTT. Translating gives CASSLASQPQHF. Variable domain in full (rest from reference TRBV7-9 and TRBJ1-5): DTGVSQNPRHKITKRGQNVTFRCDPISEHNRLYWYRQTLGQGPEFLTYFQNEAQLEKSRLLSDRFSAERPKGSFSTLEIQRTEQGDSAMYLCASSLASQPQHFGDGTRLSIL.

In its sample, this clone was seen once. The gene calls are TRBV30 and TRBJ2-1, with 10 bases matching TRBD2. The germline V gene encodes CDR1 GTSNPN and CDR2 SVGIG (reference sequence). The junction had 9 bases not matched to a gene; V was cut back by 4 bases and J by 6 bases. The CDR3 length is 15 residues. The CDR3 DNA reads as TGTGCCTGGAAGCTAGCGGGAGTCCGGAGCAATGAGCAGTTCTTC. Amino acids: CAWKLAGVRSNEQFF.

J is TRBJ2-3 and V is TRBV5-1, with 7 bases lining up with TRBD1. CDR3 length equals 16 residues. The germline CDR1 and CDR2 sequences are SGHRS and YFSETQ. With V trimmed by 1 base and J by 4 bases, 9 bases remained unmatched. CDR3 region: CASSLLGQSEADTQYF. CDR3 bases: TGCGCCAGCAGCTTGTTGGGACAGTCTGAGGCAGATACGCAGTATTTT.